What follows are 17 T cell receptor beta chains derived from one specimen sequenced in a study of T-cell memory formation after mild COVID-19. A single record per CDR3 protein comes from TCRdb applying MiXCR to the 5' RACE reads. The sample holds around 150,000 distinct CDR3 sequences, 14% seen once. The sample comprised PBMCs or a T cell subset sorted from them (not recorded which). The receptors stem from an adult woman who had mild COVID-19 (a few samples of this study predate the infection). Cell type and time point are not known.

This clonotype has only a few counts. J is TRBJ2-1 and V is TRBV14; 15 nucleotides agree with TRBD2. Germline V CDR1 and CDR2: SGHDN, FVKESK. After removal of 1 base from V and 3 bases from J, the junction contained 7 bases not matched to a gene. The CDR3 loop spans 19 amino acids. This CDR3 is CASSQVRTSGRGFYNEQFF. The CDR3 DNA reads as TGTGCCAGCAGCCAAGTCAGGACTAGCGGGAGGGGATTCTACAATGAGCAGTTCTTC.

This clonotype was seen a few times. The rearrangement links TRBV29-1 to TRBJ2-1; possible D gene TRBD2, 6 bases. Germline V CDR1 and CDR2: SQVTM, ANQGSEA. Deletions cut 4 bases from V and 4 bases from J, with 17 bases between. The CDR3 has 15 residues. The CDR3 sequence: CSVVVLAKTYNEQFF. For the CDR3, the DNA is TGCAGCGTTGTCGTTCTAGCGAAGACTTACAATGAGCAGTTCTTC.

This chain joins TRBV15 and TRBJ2-7, with 7 positions matching TRBD1. Germline V gene sequence: CDR1 LNHNV, CDR2 YYDKDF (reference sequence). There are 13 residues in the CDR3. The J segment lost 6 bases and the V segment lost 4 bases, leaving 6 bases of the junction unmatched. This chain's CDR3 is CATSTGTEREQYF. CDR3 sequence (DNA): TGTGCCACCAGCACAGGGACAGAGCGCGAGCAGTACTTC.

A few counts support this clonotype. The CDR3 nucleotides read TGTGCCAGCAGTGCGACAGGGGGATCAATAAACCAAGAGACCCAGTACTTC. Residues: CASSATGGSINQETQYF. This chain connects TRBV27 to TRBJ2-5; 9 positions agree with TRBD1. Germline V gives CDR1 MNHEY, CDR2 SMNVEV (reference sequence). There are 17 residues in the CDR3. Losses at the gene ends were 5 bases for V and 0 bases for J; bases not matched to a gene: 10.

The sample holds a few counts of this clonotype. Sequence at one end of the junction differs from germline and may be a read error. V gene TRBV7-6 combines with J gene TRBJ1-1, with a weak D call TRBD1 (5 bases). The germline V gene has CDR1 SGHVS and CDR2 FNYEAQ. The CDR3 has 14 amino acids. CDR3 sequence (DNA): TGTGCCAGCAGCGTTGGGGGGTTGGGCACTGAAGTTTTCTTT. Translation: CASSVGGLGTEVFF.

This clonotype was seen repeatedly, ten times or more. The V and J genes are TRBV18 and TRBJ1-5; D is unclear. The germline CDR1 and CDR2 sequences are KGHSH and LQKENI. CDR3 size: 13 residues. Trimming cost V 3 bases and J 6 bases, with 9 bases left between them. CDR3 nucleotide sequence: TGTGCCAGCTCACCTGGGTTTCTTCAGCCCCAGCATTTT. Translating gives CASSPGFLQPQHF.

This clonotype was counted between two and nine times. In DNA, the CDR3 is TGTGCCAGCAGCCAAGTGGCGGGGGGTACCTACGAGCAGTACTTC. Translating gives CASSQVAGGTYEQYF. V gene TRBV3-1 combines with J gene TRBJ2-7, with 8 bases that match TRBD2. This CDR3 comprises 15 residues. CDR1 is LGHDT and CDR2 is YNNKEL in the germline V gene (reference sequence). V lost 1 base to trimming and J lost 2 bases; unmatched junction nucleotides: 4.

The CDR3 sequence is CASSYSNIRGSHGYTF. DNA of the CDR3: TGTGCCAGCAGTTACTCGAATATTCGGGGAAGTCATGGCTACACCTTC. This sequence joins TRBV6-5 and TRBJ1-2; no clear D. In germline, CDR1 is MNHEY, CDR2 SVGAGI. V dropped 0 bases and J dropped 6 bases, with 17 bases sitting between them. The CDR3 has 16 amino acids.

The sample holds a few counts of this clonotype. CDR3 bases: TGTGCCAGCTCACCGGGCTATAGCAATCAGCCCCAGCATTTT. It encodes CASSPGYSNQPQHF. V usage is TRBV18 and J usage is TRBJ1-5; D call uncertain. Germline loops: CDR1 KGHSH, CDR2 LQKENI. V lost 3 bases to trimming and J lost 0 bases, with 6 bases between them. The CDR3 has 14 residues.

The rearrangement uses TRBV20-1 and TRBJ2-2, with 8 bases lining up with TRBD2. V was clipped by 4 bases and J by 3 bases; unmatched bases: 4. This CDR3 has 14 amino acids. Germline-derived CDR1 and CDR2 are DFQATT and SNEGSKA (reference sequence). CDR3 bases: TGCAGTGCTACCGGACTAGCCCACACCGGGGAGCTGTTTTTT. This gives the protein CSATGLAHTGELFF.

V is TRBV20-1 and J is TRBJ1-1; weak D call: TRBD1 (5 bases). CDR3 length equals 14 residues. Trimming removed 3 bases from V and 0 bases from J, with 11 bases in between. CDR1 and CDR2 (germline): DFQATT, SNEGSKA (reference sequence). The CDR3 loop is CSASADSMNTEAFF. CDR3 sequence (DNA): TGCAGTGCTAGTGCTGACAGTATGAACACTGAAGCTTTCTTT.

The genes are TRBV12-3 or TRBV12-4 and TRBJ2-3, with 9 bases identical to TRBD2. J lost 1 base, V lost 4 bases, and 9 bases had no gene match. The CDR3 consists of 17 residues. CDR3 in amino acids: CASSSSGVWGRTDTQYF. The CDR3 DNA is TGTGCCAGCAGTTCTAGCGGGGTGTGGGGCCGCACAGATACGCAGTATTTT.

This chain links TRBV24-1 with TRBJ1-1; a weak D match, TRBD1 (5 bases). CDR3 length: 12 amino acids. Germline V gene data show CDR1 as KGHDR and CDR2 as SFDVKD. V lost 2 bases and J 13 bases, leaving 13 bases between the germline ends. The CDR3 DNA reads as TGTGCCACCAGTGATTCCGGACAAGTGGGTTTCTTT. This encodes CATSDSGQVGFF.

This clonotype was detected a few times. The V call is TRBV27, the J call TRBJ1-5, with a tentative D call TRBD1 (5 bases). Germline loops: CDR1 MNHEY, CDR2 SMNVEV (reference sequence). Trimming stripped 5 bases from V and 7 bases from J, with 15 bases between. This CDR3 has 14 amino acids. DNA for the CDR3: TGTGCCAGCAGTCCAAGGGGACTAGGGCAGCCCCAGCATTTT. Amino acid sequence: CASSPRGLGQPQHF.

This clonotype has a handful of counts. This chain uses TRBV30 with TRBJ2-1; no reliable D call. The germline gives CDR1 GTSNPN, CDR2 SVGIG (reference sequence). The CDR3 contains 14 residues. V was clipped by 5 bases and J by 4 bases, with 15 bases between them. The CDR3 is CAWAGRTPYNEQFF. For the CDR3, the DNA is TGTGCCTGGGCCGGCAGGACGCCATACAATGAGCAGTTCTTC.

This rearrangement joins TRBV19 to TRBJ1-5, with D possibly matching TRBD1 (5 bases). Per the germline V gene, CDR1 is LNHDA and CDR2 is SQIVND (reference sequence). The V and J ends lost 5 bases and 3 bases respectively, with 17 bases between them. This CDR3 comprises 16 residues. The CDR3 DNA sequence: TGTGCCAGTAGTCCTCAGGGATGGAGGCTCAATCAGCCCCAGCATTTT. This gives the protein CASSPQGWRLNQPQHF.

The V gene is TRBV10-3, the J gene TRBJ2-5; no reliable D call. The V gene lost 3 bases and the J gene lost 5 bases, with 7 bases spanning the gap. Germline V gene sequence: CDR1 ENHRY, CDR2 SYGVKD. CDR3 length: 12 amino acids. The CDR3 spells CAISDLGETQYF. The CDR3 region has the DNA TGTGCCATCAGTGACTTAGGGGAGACCCAGTACTTC.